This T cell receptor (beta chain) was profiled in a study of blood T cell repertoires in COVID-19. Study as a whole: T cells, B-cell-depleted T cells, or PBMCs provided the cDNA or gDNA that served as material.

Sequencing was performed with immunoSEQ multiplex PCR; in TCRdb, only in-frame clones are kept and a portion is missing. The sample comprises about 380,000 clones, about four fifths of which are singletons, and 1.1% rests with the top ten. V was clipped by 2 bases and J by 7 bases, with 9 bases between them. The CDR3 contains 12 residues. Looked up from germline, CDR1 is SGHRS and CDR2 is YFSETQ. The specimen was peripheral blood. V and J are TRBV5-1 and TRBJ1-1; the D gene is possibly TRBD1 (5 bases). This clonotype was obtained from a human donor with acute or convalescent COVID-19. The donor label of this sample is uncertain. DNA of the CDR3: TGCGCCAGCAGCTTCGGGGGTGGTGAAGCTTTCTTT. This gives the protein CASSFGGGEAFF.